One and the same sample provided the 26 T cell receptor delta chains below, sequenced in a study of fetal and pediatric gammadelta thymocytes. Fetal thymuses came from elective pregnancy terminations at about 14 to 22 weeks gestation. TCRdb repeated clone calling on the reads with CATT. This sample has hundreds of delta-chain clones, with roughly 19% found just once. Sequencing used non-Vgamma9Vdelta2 gamma-delta T cells from the thymus. As to subset: CD3+gammadeltaTCR+ thymocytes not co-expressing Vgamma9 and Vdelta2. These receptors all come from a human fetus.

This clone is large in the sample. This sequence joins TRAV29/DV5 and TRDJ3, with 11 bases lining up with TRDD3. The CDR3 extends over 17 amino acids. The trim removed 2 bases at V and 0 bases at J, leaving 1 base unmatched. Germline CDR1 is NSMFDY and CDR2 is ISSIKDK. The DNA for the CDR3 is TGTGCAGCAAGTACTGGGGGATACTCCTGGGACACCCGACAGATGTTTTTC. Translating gives CAASTGGYSWDTRQMFF.

This clone is large in the sample. This sample includes further DNA sequences coding for the same CDR3. The chain links TRDV2 to TRDJ3; TRDD3 matches at 9 bases. Germline CDR1 GEAIGNYY, CDR2 EKD. The V and J ends lost 1 base and 1 base, in that order; junction bases with no gene match: 1. The CDR3 totals 17 residues. CDR3 sequence reads: CACDTGGYSWDTRQMFF. Written as DNA, the CDR3 is TGTGCCTGTGACACTGGGGGATATTCCTGGGACACCCGACAGATGTTTTTC.

This clone counts as large (0.1 to 1%). The chain recombines TRDV2 with TRDJ1, with TRDD3 matching over 13 bases. CDR1 and CDR2 (germline): GEAIGNYY, EKD. V lost 0 bases to trimming and J lost 0 bases; unmatched junction nucleotides: 3. This CDR3 spans 17 amino acids. The CDR3 loop reads CACDTGTGGYDTDKLIF. DNA for the CDR3: TGTGCCTGTGACACCGGTACTGGGGGATACGACACCGATAAACTCATCTTT.

This clone is labeled as large. The chain combines TRDV1 with TRDJ1; 10 bases are shared with TRDD3. The CDR3 is 12 amino acids. With V trimmed by 3 bases and J by 10 bases, 2 bases remained unmatched. The germline V gene has CDR1 TSWWSYY and CDR2 QGS. Written as DNA, the CDR3 is TGTGCTCTTGGGGAGGACTGGGGGATACTCATCTTT. The encoded protein is CALGEDWGILIF.

This clone is labeled as large (0.1 to 1%). This chain uses TRDV3 with TRDJ2, with 9 nucleotides matching TRDD3. From germline, CDR1 is TVYSNPD and CDR2 GDNSRS (reference sequence). This CDR3 is built from 15 residues. Losses at the gene ends were 0 bases for V and 0 bases for J; bases not matched to a gene: 2. In DNA, the CDR3 is TGTGCCTTTAGTTACTGGGGGACTTTGACAGCACAACTCTTCTTT. As protein: CAFSYWGTLTAQLFF.

This clone is large in the sample. The chain combines TRAV29/DV5 with TRDJ2; 9 nucleotides align to TRDD3. The CDR3 consists of 14 residues. Germline V gene lookup returns CDR1 NSMFDY and CDR2 ISSIKDK. V was pared by 0 bases and J by 5 bases, with 2 bases of the junction left unmatched. CDR3 coding DNA: TGTGCAGCAAGCGCGCTGGGGGATACAGCACAACTCTTCTTT. Encoded protein: CAASALGDTAQLFF. Full variable domain (missing parts from reference TRAV29/DV5 and TRDJ2): DQQVKQNSPSLSVQEGRISILNCDYTNSMFDYFLWYKKYPAEGPTFLISISSIKDKNEDGRFTVFLNKSAKHLSLHIVPSQPGDSAVYFCAASALGDTAQLFFGKGTQLIVEP.

This clone was seen a few times. One base separates it from a far larger clone, so it is likely a read error. V is TRDV1 and J is TRDJ3, with TRDD3 identical over 9 bases. CDR1 is TSWWSYY and CDR2 is QGS in the germline V gene. CDR3 length equals 18 residues. Here the CDR3 reads CSLGELGESSWDTRQMFF. The CDR3 coding sequence is TGTTCTCTTGGGGAACTGGGGGAGAGCTCCTGGGACACCCGACAGATGTTTTTC.

This clone is judged large. The V and J genes are TRDV2 and TRDJ3, with TRDD3 matching 13 bases. Germline V lookup: CDR1 GEAIGNYY, CDR2 EKD. The CDR3 is 21 amino acids. Trimming at V came to 0 bases and at J to 0 bases, leaving 7 bases not matched to a gene. In nucleotides, the CDR3 is TGTGCCTGTGACACCGTACTGGGGGATACGCCCAGCTCCTGGGACACCCGACAGATGTTTTTC. It translates to CACDTVLGDTPSSWDTRQMFF.

This clone is large within its sample. This chain uses TRDV3 with TRDJ2; 8 bases align to TRDD3. CDR1 is TVYSNPD and CDR2 is GDNSRS in the germline V gene (reference sequence). V dropped 2 bases and J dropped 4; count of bases not matched to a gene: 0. The CDR3 has 12 amino acids. CDR3 residues: CAFGDTTAQLFF. The CDR3 DNA reads as TGTGCCTTTGGGGATACGACAGCACAACTCTTCTTT.

For this clone: This likely reflects a read error, since a far larger clone is one base away. The chain joins TRDV2 to TRDJ1; 9 nucleotides line up with TRDD3. Here the J gene was assigned by germline matching of the DNA, as TCRdb has none. J gave up 3 bases and V 0 bases, and 1 base lay outside the gene matches. CDR3 length: 14 residues. In germline, CDR1 is GEAIGNYY, CDR2 EKD. The CDR3 DNA sequence: TGTGCCTGTGACACCGGGGGATACTCCGATAAACTCATCTTT. Translated: CACDTGGYSDKLIF.

In this sample, this clone is medium-sized. The V and J genes are TRDV2 and TRDJ2; possible D gene TRDD3, 6 bases. In germline, CDR1 is GEAIGNYY, CDR2 EKD. CDR3 length: 15 amino acids. Deletions cut 0 bases from V and 0 bases from J, with 7 bases between. The CDR3 spells CACDTGIALTAQLFF. The CDR3 nucleotides are TGTGCCTGTGACACCGGGATAGCTTTGACAGCACAACTCTTCTTT.

This clone was seen a handful of times. V usage is TRAV29/DV5 and J usage is TRDJ3, with 13 bases that match TRDD3. Germline-derived CDR1 and CDR2 are NSMFDY and ISSIKDK. V lost 3 bases and J lost 5; bases outside the gene matches: 11. The CDR3 is 19 amino acids. CDR3 DNA: TGTGCAGCAATGCGCGTACTGGGGGATACGGGCCGGGACACCCGACAGATGTTTTTC. The encoded protein is CAAMRVLGDTGRDTRQMFF.

In this sample, this clone is large. The chain employs TRDV3 and TRDJ3; tentatively, D is TRDD3 (6 bases). CDR1 and CDR2 (germline): TVYSNPD, GDNSRS (reference sequence). The CDR3 totals 17 residues. Deletions cut 3 bases from V and 0 bases from J, with 15 bases between. The CDR3 coding sequence is TGTGCCTTCAAAGGAAGGGGGAGCTCCTGGGACACCCGACAGATGTTTTTC. This codes for CAFKGRGSSWDTRQMFF.

As concerns this clone: This sequence is one base from a far larger clone and is likely a read error. The V and J genes are TRDV2 and TRDJ4, with 7 bases matching TRDD3. The J gene was missing in TCRdb and was found by matching the end of the DNA to germline. This CDR3 region has 12 residues. Germline V CDR1 and CDR2: GEAIGNYY, EKD. Trimming removed 0 bases from V and 7 bases from J; junction bases left unmatched: 4. In DNA, the CDR3 is TGTGCCTGTGACACCGGATACGGACACCTGATCTTT. This gives the protein CACDTGYGHLIF.

This clone has just a few counts. One base away lies a much larger clone, so this may be a sequencing read error. The chain employs TRDV2 and TRDJ1; the match to TRDD3 covers 10 bases. TCRdb is silent on the J gene; assignment here came from matching the DNA to germline. The CDR3 totals 16 residues. Germline CDR1 GEAIGNYY, CDR2 EKD. CDR3 region: CAYDTVLGDFTDKLIF. The DNA of the CDR3 is TGTGCCTATGACACCGTACTGGGGGATTTTACCGATAAACTCATCTTT.

This clone was observed a few times. It may be a read error: a sequence one base away is much more abundant. V gene TRDV2 combines with J gene TRDJ3; 7 bases align to TRDD3. The CDR3 sequence is 16 residues long. Trimming took 1 base from V and 3 from J; bases not matched to a gene: 2. The germline gives CDR1 GEAIGNYY, CDR2 EKD. The DNA for the CDR3 is TGTGCCTGTGACACGGGGATATGCTGGGACACCCGACAGATGTTTTTC. Its protein product is CACDTGICWDTRQMFF.

This clone qualifies as large. The chain uses TRDV2 and TRDJ1; TRDD3 matches at 8 bases. V lost 1 base and J lost 0; bases outside the gene matches: 3. Germline V gene sequence: CDR1 GEAIGNYY, CDR2 EKD. This CDR3 is built from 15 residues. Written as DNA, the CDR3 is TGTGCCTGTGACACGGGATACGCGTACACCGATAAACTCATCTTT. Its protein is CACDTGYAYTDKLIF.

Judged by abundance, this clone is large. V and J are TRDV2 and TRDJ2, with D possibly TRDD3 on 6 matching bases. CDR3 size: 15 residues. Trimming shortened V by 0 bases and J by 4 bases, and 11 bases separated the two germline ends. Per germline, CDR1 GEAIGNYY and CDR2 EKD. CDR3 residues: CACDTGGLKTAQLFF. CDR3 nucleotide sequence: TGTGCCTGTGACACCGGGGGACTAAAGACAGCACAACTCTTCTTT.

This clone was detected only a few times. A far larger clone is just one base off, so this is likely a read error. This chain uses TRDV1 with TRDJ3; 13 bases align to TRDD3. Germline CDR1 is TSWWSYY and CDR2 is QGS. After removal of 1 base from V and 9 bases from J, the junction contained 9 bases not matched to a gene. There are 19 residues in the CDR3. The CDR3 protein is CALGERTGGYDGGTRQMFF. In DNA form, the CDR3 reads TGTGCTCTTGGGGAACGTACTGGGGGATACGACGGGGGCACCCGACAGATGTTTTTC.

This clone was recorded only once. A far larger clone is a single base away, which makes a read error likely. Distinct nucleotide sequences in the sample also encode this CDR3. The V gene remains uncalled, whereas the J gene is TRDJ1; no check of the table's D call, TRDD3, against the DNA was made. The CDR3 covers 13 residues. As DNA, the CDR3 is TGTGCTACGGCATACTGGGGATCGGATAAACTCATCTTT. The encoded protein is CATAYWGSDKLIF.

The sample holds a few counts of this clone. A single base separates this from a much larger clone, so it may be a read error. This chain joins TRAV29/DV5 and TRDJ3, with TRDD3 identical over 9 bases. This CDR3 contains 20 residues. The germline V gene has CDR1 NSMFDY and CDR2 ISSIKDK. The ends lost 0 bases at V and 0 bases at J; junction bases unmatched: 10. The CDR3 reads CAASAFLGDARSWDTRQMFF. The CDR3 DNA is TGTGCAGCAAGCGCCTTCCTGGGGGATGCACGCTCCTGGGACACCCGACAGATGTTTTTC.

Points on this clone: This could be a read error, since a much larger clone is one nucleotide away. The rearrangement links TRDV2 to TRDJ2; 12 bases map to TRDD3. CDR1 and CDR2 from the germline V gene are GEAIGNYY and EKD. The CDR3 is 16 residues long. The V and J ends lost 3 bases and 4 bases, in that order; junction bases with no gene match: 5. The CDR3 reads CACDPGGYAWTAQLFF. The CDR3, as DNA: TGTGCCTGTGACCCTGGGGGATACGCTTGGACAGCACAACTCTTCTTT.

This clone is labeled as large (0.1 to 1%). This sample includes further DNA sequences coding for the same CDR3. The chain joins TRDV2 to TRDJ1; 10 bases agree with TRDD3. In germline, CDR1 is GEAIGNYY, CDR2 EKD. The J segment lost 3 bases and the V segment lost 1 base, leaving 1 base of the junction unmatched. This CDR3 has 14 amino acids. Written as DNA, the CDR3 is TGTGCCTGTGACACGGGGGGATACGCCGATAAACTCATCTTT. Residues: CACDTGGYADKLIF.

By share, this clone ranks as medium-sized. This chain joins TRDV3 and TRDJ1; D is perhaps TRDD3 (6 bases). V lost 2 bases, J lost 0 bases, and 7 bases lay in between. Germline V gene lookup returns CDR1 TVYSNPD and CDR2 GDNSRS (reference sequence). This CDR3 comprises 12 residues. CDR3 sequence (DNA): TGTGCCTTTTACTGGGACACCGATAAACTCATCTTT. It specifies CAFYWDTDKLIF. The whole variable domain, remainder taken from reference TRDV3 and TRDJ1, is CDKVTQSSPDQTVASGSEVVLLCTYDTVYSNPDLFWYRIRPDYSFQFVFYGDNSRSEGADFTQGRFSVKHILTQKAFHLVISPVRTEDSATYYCAFYWDTDKLIFGKGTRVTVEP.

This clone turned up a few times. A far larger clone is only one base removed, so a read error is likely. Other DNA sequences from this sample encode an identical CDR3 as well. The chain employs TRDV2 and TRDJ1; 9 bases are a match to TRDD3. CDR1 is GEAIGNYY, CDR2 EKD, per germline. This CDR3 region has 14 residues. J gave up 0 bases and V 3 bases, and 1 base lay outside the gene matches. CDR3 in DNA: TGTGCCTGTGACCCTGGGGGATACACCGATAAACTCATCTTT. Encoded protein: CACDPGGYTDKLIF.

About this clone: A far larger clone is just one base off, so this is likely a read error. This chain connects TRAV29/DV5 to TRDJ1, with 8 bases identical to TRDD3. CDR1 NSMFDY and CDR2 ISSIKDK come from the germline V gene. The V gene end was trimmed by 2 bases and the J gene end by 0 bases; junction bases not matched to a gene: 3. The CDR3 consists of 14 residues. The CDR3 DNA reads TGTGCAGCAAGTATTGGGGGATACACCGATAAACTCATCTTT. It translates to CAASIGGYTDKLIF.